This TCR beta chain was recorded in a study of T cells after yellow fever vaccination. For the study at large: Preparation of fractions with low cell numbers was performed using SMART-Seq v4 Ultra Low Input.

A single record per CDR3 protein comes from TCRdb applying MiXCR to the 5' RACE reads. The table records some 220,000 distinct CDR3 sequences, 3% to 4% of them present only once. Comments on this clonotype: What it binds is not known.

There are 14 residues in the CDR3. From germline, CDR1 is SGDLS and CDR2 YYNGEE. The V gene lost 6 bases and the J gene lost 2 bases, with 14 bases spanning the gap. Findings and limits, study-wide: At 95% to 98% for CD4 and almost 90% for CD8, most primary-vaccination clones showed up again after the booster. Compared with primary, the secondary response was weaker and peaked at day 5, not 15.

This sample comprised CD4+ T cells sorted from PBMCs, obtained 10 days after the yellow fever booster vaccination. J is TRBJ1-2 and V is TRBV9, with D uncertain. The TCR originated in a man younger than 30 who received the YFV17D yellow fever vaccine. The CDR3 region is CASTPPTPNYGYTF. CDR3 bases: TGTGCCAGCACCCCACCAACACCGAACTATGGCTACACCTTC.